The next 9 T cell receptor beta chains were all read from a single sample in a study of spatial heterogeneity in lung cancer. Stated time point: sample taken at primary tumor resection. Sequencing covered unsorted whole RNA taken from tumor, nontumor lung or frozen PBMC. Each CDR3 protein is one row after TCRdb ran MiXCR on the 5' RACE reads. The sample lists thousands of distinct CDR3 sequences, 5.5% to 8% occurring once. The sequences come from normal lung tissue next to the tumor, collected at surgery. Source of these receptors: a male donor with early-stage non-small cell lung cancer.

This clonotype was observed many times. The chain links TRBV7-9 to TRBJ1-2; TRBD1 aligns across 9 bases. The CDR3 sequence is 16 residues long. Germline values: CDR1 SEHNR, CDR2 FQNEAQ (reference sequence). The J segment lost 0 bases and the V segment lost 8 bases, leaving 10 bases of the junction unmatched. In DNA, the CDR3 is TGTGCCAGCCAGGGGACAGGGCATCAACCTAACTATGGCTACACCTTC. It yields the protein CASQGTGHQPNYGYTF.

This clonotype showed up many times. This rearrangement joins TRBV6-2 or TRBV6-3 to TRBJ1-5; D remains ambiguous. Germline CDR1 reads MNHEY; CDR2 reads SVGEGT. With 2 bases removed from V and 0 bases from J, the gap between germline ends came to 23 bases. The CDR3 is 20 amino acids. The CDR3 reads CASSYLRSEDSAYSNQPQHF. The CDR3 coding sequence is TGTGCCAGCAGTTACCTTCGGTCGGAGGACTCAGCTTATAGCAATCAGCCCCAGCATTTT.

In its sample, this clonotype ranks as medium-sized. This rearrangement joins TRBV7-9 to TRBJ2-3; maybe TRBD2 (5 bases). The length of the CDR3 is 12 residues. Per the germline V gene, CDR1 is SEHNR and CDR2 is FQNEAQ (reference sequence). Trimming shortened V by 1 base and J by 11 bases, and 10 bases separated the two germline ends. DNA of the CDR3: TGTGCCAGCAGCTTAGACGGGGTACTGCAGTATTTT. It specifies CASSLDGVLQYF.

By frequency in the sample, this clonotype is medium-sized. The chain combines TRBV27 with TRBJ1-6; 9 nucleotides align to TRBD1. The ends lost 6 bases at V and 6 bases at J; junction bases unmatched: 6. The CDR3 totals 15 residues. Germline CDR1 reads MNHEY; CDR2 reads SMNVEV (reference sequence). CDR3 sequence (DNA): TGTGCCAGCAGCCGGACAGGGGTGGGTAATTCACCCCTCCACTTT. Encoded protein: CASSRTGVGNSPLHF.

This clonotype ranks as medium-sized. The chain couples TRBV27 to TRBJ1-5; D is uncertain. Trimming cost V 6 bases and J 0 bases, with 9 bases left between them. Germline V gene data show CDR1 as MNHEY and CDR2 as SMNVEV (reference sequence). The CDR3 is 14 residues long. The CDR3, as DNA: TGTGCCAGCAGCGAACTTTATAGCAATCAGCCCCAGCATTTT. It translates to CASSELYSNQPQHF.

This clonotype is medium-sized (0.01 to 0.1%) by share. The CDR3 is CASSLNDRVHGYTF. The CDR3 coding sequence is TGTGCCAGCAGTTTAAACGACAGGGTCCATGGCTACACCTTC. V and J are TRBV12-3 or TRBV12-4 and TRBJ1-2; 7 bases are a match to TRBD1. V shed 2 bases and J 6 bases; nucleotides not matched to a gene: 6. The CDR3 runs to 14 residues.

This chain uses TRBV4-3 with TRBJ2-1; D possibly uses TRBD1 or TRBD2 (5 bases each). Trimming cost V 2 bases and J 8 bases, with 10 bases left between them. The CDR3 totals 13 residues. Per germline, CDR1 LGHNA and CDR2 YSLEER. DNA for the CDR3: TGCGCCAGCAGCCAAAGAGGGGTAGATGAGCAGTTCTTC. It codes for CASSQRGVDEQFF.

By frequency in the sample, this clonotype is medium-sized (0.01 to 0.1%). The chain joins TRBV12-3 or TRBV12-4 to TRBJ2-1; 8 bases fit TRBD2. This CDR3 spans 14 amino acids. V shed 2 bases and J 10 bases; nucleotides not matched to a gene: 7. The CDR3 loop reads CASSLSGGPNEQFF. CDR3 bases: TGTGCCAGCAGTTTATCGGGAGGGCCGAACGAGCAGTTCTTC.

By proportion, this clonotype is medium-sized (0.01 to 0.1%). The gene calls are TRBV20-1 and TRBJ2-7; D not certain. Germline lookup yields CDR1 DFQATT and CDR2 SNEGSKA (reference sequence). The CDR3 length is 11 residues. Trimming took off 1 base at V and 6 bases at J, with 7 bases between the two ends. The CDR3 region has the DNA TGCAGTGCTAGAGTCGGTATCGAGCAGTACTTC. As protein: CSARVGIEQYF.